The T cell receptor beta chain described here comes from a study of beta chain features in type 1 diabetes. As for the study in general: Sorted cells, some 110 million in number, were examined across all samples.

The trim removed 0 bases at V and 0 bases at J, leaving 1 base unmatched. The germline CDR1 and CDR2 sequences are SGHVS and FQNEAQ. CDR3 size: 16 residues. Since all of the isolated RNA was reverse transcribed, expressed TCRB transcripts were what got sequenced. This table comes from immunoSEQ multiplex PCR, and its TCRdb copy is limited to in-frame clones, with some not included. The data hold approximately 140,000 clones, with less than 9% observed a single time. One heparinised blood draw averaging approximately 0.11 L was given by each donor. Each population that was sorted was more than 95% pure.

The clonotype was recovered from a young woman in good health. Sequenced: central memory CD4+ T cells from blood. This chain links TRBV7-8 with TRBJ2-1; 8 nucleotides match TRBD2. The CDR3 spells CASSLAGTSSYNEQFF. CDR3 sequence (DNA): TGTGCCAGCAGCTTAGCGGGGACTAGCTCCTACAATGAGCAGTTCTTC.